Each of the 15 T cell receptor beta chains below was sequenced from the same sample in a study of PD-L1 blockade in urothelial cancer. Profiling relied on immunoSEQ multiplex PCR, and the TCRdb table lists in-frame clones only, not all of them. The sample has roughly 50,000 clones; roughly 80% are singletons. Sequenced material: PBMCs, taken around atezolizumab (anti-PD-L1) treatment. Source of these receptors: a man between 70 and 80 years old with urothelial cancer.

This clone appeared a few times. The CDR3, as DNA: TGTGCCAGTAGTGCGACAGGGGGCTCGAGCACAGATACGCAGTATTTT. As protein: CASSATGGSSTDTQYF. This sequence joins TRBV19 and TRBJ2-3; 10 nucleotides line up with TRBD1. CDR1 is LNHDA and CDR2 is SQIVND in the germline V gene (reference sequence). J gave up 0 bases and V 5 bases, and 5 bases lay outside the gene matches. The length of the CDR3 is 16 residues. Complete variable domain (other parts from reference TRBV19 and TRBJ2-3): DGGITQSPKYLFRKEGQNVTLSCEQNLNHDAMYWYRQDPGQGLRLIYYSQIVNDFQKGDIAEGYSVSREKKESFPLTVTSAQKNPTAFYLCASSATGGSSTDTQYFGPGTRLTVL.

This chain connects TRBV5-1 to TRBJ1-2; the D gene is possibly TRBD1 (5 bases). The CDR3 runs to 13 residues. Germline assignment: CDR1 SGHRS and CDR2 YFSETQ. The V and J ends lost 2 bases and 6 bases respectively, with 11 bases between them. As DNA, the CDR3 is TGCGCCAGCAGCTTCGGGGGAGGGAATGGCTACACCTTC. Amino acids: CASSFGGGNGYTF. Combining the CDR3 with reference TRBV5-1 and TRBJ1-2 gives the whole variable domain KAGVTQTPRYLIKTRGQQVTLSCSPISGHRSVSWYQQTPGQGLQFLFEYFSETQRNKGNFPGRFSGRQFSNSRSEMNVSTLELGDSALYLCASSFGGGNGYTFGSGTRLTVV.

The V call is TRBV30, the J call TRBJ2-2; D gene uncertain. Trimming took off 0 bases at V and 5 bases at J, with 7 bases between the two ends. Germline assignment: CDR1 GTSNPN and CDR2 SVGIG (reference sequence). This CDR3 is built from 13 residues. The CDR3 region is CAWSVRVTGELFF. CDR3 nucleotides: TGTGCCTGGAGTGTACGGGTGACCGGGGAGCTGTTTTTT. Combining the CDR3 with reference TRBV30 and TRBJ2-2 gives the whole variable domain SQTIHQWPATLVQPVGSPLSLECTVEGTSNPNLYWYRQAAGRGLQLLFYSVGIGQISSEVPQNLSASRPQDRQFILSSKKLLLSDSGFYLCAWSVRVTGELFFGEGSRLTVL.

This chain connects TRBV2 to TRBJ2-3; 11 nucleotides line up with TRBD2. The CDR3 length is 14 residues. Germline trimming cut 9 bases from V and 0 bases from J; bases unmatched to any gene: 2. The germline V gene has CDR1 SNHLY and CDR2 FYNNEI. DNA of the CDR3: TGTGCCAGTGGACTAGCGGGCAGCACAGATACGCAGTATTTT. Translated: CASGLAGSTDTQYF.

CDR3 coding DNA: TGTGCCAGCAGCCCCGGGACACGATCGGAAGCTTTCTTT. Amino acids: CASSPGTRSEAFF. The chain is built from TRBV5-4 and TRBJ1-1; D possibly corresponds to TRBD1 (6 bases). CDR3 length: 13 residues. CDR1 and CDR2 from the germline V gene are SGHNT and YYREEE (reference sequence). V lost 4 bases and J lost 8, with 15 bases in between. Full variable domain (rest looked up from reference TRBV5-4 and TRBJ1-1): ETGVTQSPTHLIKTRGQQVTLRCSSQSGHNTVSWYQQALGQGPQFIFQYYREEENGRGNFPPRFSGLQFPNYSSELNVNALELDDSALYLCASSPGTRSEAFFGQGTRLTVV.

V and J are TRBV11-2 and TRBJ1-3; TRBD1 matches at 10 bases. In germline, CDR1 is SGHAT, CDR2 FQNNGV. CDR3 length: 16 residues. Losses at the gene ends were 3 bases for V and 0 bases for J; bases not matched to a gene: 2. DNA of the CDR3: TGTGCCAGCAGCTTGGGACAGGGGAACTCTGGAAACACCATATATTTT. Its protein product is CASSLGQGNSGNTIYF.

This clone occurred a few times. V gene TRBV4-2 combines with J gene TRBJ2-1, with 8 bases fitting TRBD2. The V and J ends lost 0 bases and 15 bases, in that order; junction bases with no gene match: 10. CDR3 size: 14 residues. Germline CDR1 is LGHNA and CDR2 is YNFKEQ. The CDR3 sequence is CASSQDPSGLVRFF. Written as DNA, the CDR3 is TGTGCCAGCAGCCAAGATCCATCGGGACTAGTTCGGTTCTTC.

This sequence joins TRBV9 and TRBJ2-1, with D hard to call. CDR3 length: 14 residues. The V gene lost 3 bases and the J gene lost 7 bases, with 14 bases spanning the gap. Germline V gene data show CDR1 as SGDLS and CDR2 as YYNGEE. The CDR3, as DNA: TGTGCCAGCAGCGCCCAGCTGGAGTGGAATGAGCAGTTCTTC. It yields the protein CASSAQLEWNEQFF.

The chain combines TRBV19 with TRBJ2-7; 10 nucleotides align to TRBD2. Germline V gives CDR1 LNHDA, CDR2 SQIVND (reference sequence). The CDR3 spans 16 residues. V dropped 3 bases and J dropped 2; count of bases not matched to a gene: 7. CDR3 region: CASSIRLAGDTYEQYF. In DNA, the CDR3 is TGTGCCAGTAGTATCAGGCTAGCGGGGGATACCTACGAGCAGTACTTC.

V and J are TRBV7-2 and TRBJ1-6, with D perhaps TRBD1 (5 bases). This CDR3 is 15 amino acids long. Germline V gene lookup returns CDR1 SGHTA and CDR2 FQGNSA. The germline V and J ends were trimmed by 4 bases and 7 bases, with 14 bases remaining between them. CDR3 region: CASSWGDVLNSPLHF. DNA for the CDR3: TGTGCCAGCAGCTGGGGGGACGTGCTAAATTCACCCCTCCACTTT.

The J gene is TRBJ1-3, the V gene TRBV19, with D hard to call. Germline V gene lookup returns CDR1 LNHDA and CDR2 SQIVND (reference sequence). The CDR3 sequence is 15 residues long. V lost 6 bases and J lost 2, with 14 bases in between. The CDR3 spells CASRKQVTPGNTIYF. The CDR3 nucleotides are TGTGCCAGTAGAAAGCAGGTGACGCCTGGAAACACCATATATTTT.

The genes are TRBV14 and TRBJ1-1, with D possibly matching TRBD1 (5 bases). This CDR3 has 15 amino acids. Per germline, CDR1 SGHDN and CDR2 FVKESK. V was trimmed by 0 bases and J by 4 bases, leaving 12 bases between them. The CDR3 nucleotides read TGTGCCAGCAGCCAAGATACCGGGGGGGGCACTGAAGCTTTCTTT. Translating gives CASSQDTGGGTEAFF.

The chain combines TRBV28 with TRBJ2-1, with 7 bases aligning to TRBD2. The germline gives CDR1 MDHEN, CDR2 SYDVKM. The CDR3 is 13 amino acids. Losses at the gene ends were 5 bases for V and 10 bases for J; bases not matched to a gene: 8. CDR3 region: CASSPSTSWEQFF. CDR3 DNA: TGTGCCAGCAGTCCATCGACTAGCTGGGAGCAGTTCTTC. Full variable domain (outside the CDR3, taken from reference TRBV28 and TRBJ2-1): DVKVTQSSRYLVKRTGEKVFLECVQDMDHENMFWYRQDPGLGLRLIYFSYDVKMKEKGDIPEGYSVSREKKERFSLILESASTNQTSMYLCASSPSTSWEQFFGPGTRLTVL.

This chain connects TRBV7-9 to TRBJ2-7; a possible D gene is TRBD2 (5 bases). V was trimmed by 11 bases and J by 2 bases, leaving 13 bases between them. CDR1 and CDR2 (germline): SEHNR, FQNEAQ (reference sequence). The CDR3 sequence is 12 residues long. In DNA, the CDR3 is TGTGCCGGAGGCGAGCAACCCTACGAGCAGTACTTC. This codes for CAGGEQPYEQYF.

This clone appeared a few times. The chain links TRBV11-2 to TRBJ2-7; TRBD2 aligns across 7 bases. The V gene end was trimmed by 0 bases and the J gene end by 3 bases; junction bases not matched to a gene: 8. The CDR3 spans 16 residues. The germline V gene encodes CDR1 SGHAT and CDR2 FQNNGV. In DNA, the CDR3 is TGTGCCAGCAGCTTAGATTGGGGGGGAGCGTACTACGAGCAGTACTTC. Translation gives CASSLDWGGAYYEQYF.